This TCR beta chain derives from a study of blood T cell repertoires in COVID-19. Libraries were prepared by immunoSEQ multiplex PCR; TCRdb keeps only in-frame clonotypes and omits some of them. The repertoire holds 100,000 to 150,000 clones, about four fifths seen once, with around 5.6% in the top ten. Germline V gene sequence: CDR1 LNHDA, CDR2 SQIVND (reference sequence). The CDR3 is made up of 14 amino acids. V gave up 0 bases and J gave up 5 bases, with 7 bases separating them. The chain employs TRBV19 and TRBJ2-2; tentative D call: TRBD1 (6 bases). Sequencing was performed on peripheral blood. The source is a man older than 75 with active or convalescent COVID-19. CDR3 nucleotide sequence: TGTGCCAGTAGTATAGACGGACAGACCGGGGAGCTGTTTTTT. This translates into CASSIDGQTGELFF. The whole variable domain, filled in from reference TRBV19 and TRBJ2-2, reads DGGITQSPKYLFRKEGQNVTLSCEQNLNHDAMYWYRQDPGQGLRLIYYSQIVNDFQKGDIAEGYSVSREKKESFPLTVTSAQKNPTAFYLCASSIDGQTGELFFGEGSRLTVL.